These T cell receptor beta chains were read from a single sample in a study of blood T cell repertoires in COVID-19. Sequenced by immunoSEQ multiplex PCR; TCRdb stores in-frame clones only, minus some. The profile shows tens of thousands of clones, 65% to 90% of them singletons. The source material was peripheral blood. Receptors were obtained from a human donor in a cohort sampled during active COVID-19. Each CDR3 is given without its conserved first and last residue.

TRBV6-5 ASTRTDYPRGAQY
TRBV6-6 ASSRGQAGEAF
TRBV6-5 ASRGPSSGANVLT
TRBV5-1 ASSGGQSTDTQY
TRBV3-1/TRBV3-2 ASSQVSGKGNTIY
TRBV12-3/TRBV12-4 ASSQTGAGELF
TRBV19 ASSIEGAGNYGYT
TRBV27 ASSLSPGGTEAF
TRBV2 ASRRSNLY
TRBV5-4 ASSSDRARNTEAF
TRBV7-2 ASSFRGLASLAKNIQY
TRBV5-1 ASSFGRAGGPNTGELF
TRBV4-3 ASSPNAGVNTEAF
TRBV27 ASSPSRAGNTGELF
TRBV6-5 ASSYNRDNYGYT
TRBV6-5 ASDWSGDTEAF
TRBV27 ASSFGSGVYNEQF
TRBV7-2 ATREFNEQF
TRBV7-9 ASSPRLNRRPANTGELF
TRBV7-2 ASSPGQGAYGYT